This TCR beta chain was obtained from a study of tumor and adjacent non-tumor tissue in lung cancer (dated by TCRdb to 2016 to 2019). Some background on the complete study: Of the cohort, 12 patients had adenocarcinoma, 2 had squamous cell carcinoma and 1 had small cell lung cancer. Sequencing generated a total of around 120 million productive TCRbeta reads, averaging about 4.2 million reads per sample. Bulk TCRbeta repertoires were compared between lung tumor tissue and matched distant non-tumor lung tissue obtained from 15 lung cancer patients. The roughly 15 patients were aged roughly 31 to 80 years, included 10 men and 5 women, and had TNM stage I to III disease. TCRbeta CDR3 sequencing was performed on about 30 paired specimens, with one tumor sample and one normal lung sample collected per patient. Beyond this particular receptor, the publication reports: Peripheral blood was not sequenced, so blood TCRbeta repertoires in these lung cancer patients were not examined. The sequencing platform is not named in the methods, and unique molecular identifiers are not mentioned. Tumor tissue showed significantly higher TCR diversity (inverse Simpson) than normal lung tissue, at 431.37 vs 166.20 (P = 0.0075, Mann-Whitney U test). Only roughly 16 patients were in the cohort, and the authors stated that larger samples and more detailed clinical data are needed. The top 100 clones made up a significantly larger cumulative share of the repertoire in normal lung than in tumor tissue. Younger patients had significantly higher TCR diversity, and higher tumor TCR diversity was associated with shorter overall and disease-free survival.

Sequences SGHDT (CDR1) and YYEEEE (CDR2) are obtained from the germline V gene. Taken from cysteine to phenylalanine, the CDR3 has 16 residues. Only the CDR3 portion is preserved as DNA: 48 bases, with reading frame beginning at the first base. Comments on this clonotype: This receptor's antigen is unknown. This may come from a read error, since a much larger clone is one base off.

RNA was isolated from bulk, unsorted tissue, and RNA quality was assessed with a NanoDrop ND-1000 and an Agilent 2100. Distant non-tumor tissue taken more than 3 cm from the tumor edge was used as the normal lung sample. All donors had newly diagnosed lung cancer, had not received prior chemotherapy, and were admitted for thoracic surgery in China between August and November 2014. Patients who had received previous radiotherapy or chemotherapy, or who had another concurrent cancer, were excluded from the study. Surgical tissue pieces of about 1-2.3 cm3 were preserved in RNAlater solution and were kept at -80 degrees C until use. Preparation of the library involved multiplex PCR. The sequencer was an Illumina HiSeq 2500. TCRbeta libraries were constructed through three rounds of nested PCR with primers (Table S4) according to protocols adapted from ARM-PCR. Before sequencing, PCR products of 200-500 bp were excised from the gel and purified with the QIAquick gel extraction kit. The published analysis was carried out like this. Trimmomatic was used to clean the reads, FLASH was used to merge the reads into complete CDR3 sequences, and MiTCR was used to assign the reads to V(D)J germline segments. Clonal diversity was calculated as the inverse Simpson's index using VDJtools. In-frame sequences without a premature stop codon were defined as productive reads. Clones were called with MiXCR by TCRdb after fastp trimmed the public reads at Q25, and only in-frame beta chains were retained. Here each entry gathers all rows of one CDR3 protein and keeps the most common genes and DNA. TCRdb, not the authors, supplied the V and J calls. Here the sample has some 99,000 distinct CDR3 sequences; 62% occur a single time. The ten largest clones capture around 19% of the sample.

The sequence came from a man in his 60s with non-small cell lung cancer. This receptor chain uses TRBV5-6 and TRBJ2-5; TRBD1 lines up with 8 middle nucleotides. The sequenced material came from distant non-tumor lung tissue. The CDR3 amino acid sequence is: CAISLVGQGLGETQYF. The nucleotides are TGTGCCATCAGCTTGGTCGGACAGGGATTAGGAGAGACCCAGTACTTC.